One sample yielded the 18 T cell receptor beta chains listed below, sequenced in a study of T cell repertoires in aging, cancer and after chemotherapy. Amplification of TCR beta used genomic DNA extracted from peripheral blood. A mixed TRB-A/B primer pool amplified rearranged TRB by multiplex touch-down PCR. TCRdb processed the multiplex PCR reads anew with MiXCR; each CDR3 protein has one entry. The data contain several thousand distinct CDR3 sequences, about 40% of them singletons. Sequenced material: blood. Receptor source: a human donor with a blood cancer.

This clonotype was recorded a few times. This chain connects TRBV18 to TRBJ1-2, with D unresolved. The CDR3 consists of 13 residues. V was cut by 4 bases and J by 3 bases, with 9 bases left in between. Germline-derived CDR1 and CDR2 are KGHSH and LQKENI. As DNA, the CDR3 is TGTGCCAGCTCACACTCCCATGACTATGGCTACACCTTC. It encodes CASSHSHDYGYTF. The full variable domain, in which reference TRBV18 and TRBJ1-2 provide the parts outside the CDR3, is NAGVMQNPRHLVRRRGQEARLRCSPMKGHSHVYWYRQLPEEGLKFMVYLQKENIIDESGMPKERFSAEFPKEGPSILRIQQVVRGDSAAYFCASSHSHDYGYTFGSGTRLTVV.

The chain employs TRBV18 and TRBJ2-3, with TRBD1 matching over 8 bases. Germline values: CDR1 KGHSH, CDR2 LQKENI. The CDR3 loop spans 15 amino acids. V lost 3 bases, J lost 1 base, and 3 bases stayed unmatched. The CDR3 here is CASSPGTGRTDTQYF. The CDR3 DNA is TGTGCCAGCTCACCGGGGACAGGTCGCACAGATACGCAGTATTTT.

This clonotype was picked up a small number of times. The rearrangement uses TRBV27 and TRBJ2-1; 15 nucleotides line up with TRBD2. The CDR3 runs 19 residues. V shed 4 bases, J shed 2 bases, and the junction held 9 bases outside the gene matches. CDR1 MNHEY and CDR2 SMNVEV come from the germline V gene (reference sequence). This CDR3 reads CASSSGTSGGRGTYNEQFF. Here the CDR3 DNA reads TGTGCCAGCAGTTCAGGGACTAGCGGGGGGAGGGGAACCTACAATGAGCAGTTCTTC.

There are a few counts of this clonotype. The chain carries TRBV10-3 and TRBJ2-3, with 12 bases lining up with TRBD2. Trimming took 2 bases from V and 0 from J; bases not matched to a gene: 0. This CDR3 spans 16 amino acids. In germline, CDR1 is ENHRY, CDR2 SYGVKD. CDR3 sequence reads: CAISEGLAGSTDTQYF. The DNA for the CDR3 is TGTGCCATCAGTGAGGGACTAGCGGGAAGCACAGATACGCAGTATTTT.

This clonotype was counted between two and nine times. The genes are TRBV19 and TRBJ2-3; D might be TRBD1 (5 bases). Germline values: CDR1 LNHDA, CDR2 SQIVND (reference sequence). This CDR3 contains 15 residues. V dropped 6 bases and J dropped 0 bases, with 13 bases sitting between them. As DNA, the CDR3 is TGTGCCAGTAGGTTCAGACAGTCTAGCACAGATACGCAGTATTTT. It encodes CASRFRQSSTDTQYF.

The CDR3 DNA is TGTGCCAGCAGTTACTTTTCGGCTAGCGGGGGGCCACGCAATCTGGAAAACATTCAGTACTTC. Its translation is CASSYFSASGGPRNLENIQYF. The chain links TRBV6-5 to TRBJ2-4; 11 positions match TRBD2. V lost 1 base, J lost 5 bases, and 19 bases stayed unmatched. Germline CDR1 is MNHEY and CDR2 is SVGAGI. The CDR3 loop spans 21 amino acids.

In its sample, this clonotype was seen a few times. The chain couples TRBV19 to TRBJ2-3; TRBD2 agrees at 7 bases. The CDR3 extends over 15 amino acids. CDR1 is LNHDA, CDR2 SQIVND, per germline (reference sequence). After removal of 3 bases from V and 2 bases from J, the junction contained 5 bases not matched to a gene. The CDR3 DNA reads TGTGCCAGTAGTATGGCTAGCGGTTTCACAGATACGCAGTATTTT. The encoded protein is CASSMASGFTDTQYF.

This rearrangement joins TRBV6-4 to TRBJ2-3; D remains unclear. The V gene lost 2 bases and the J gene lost 2 bases, with 2 bases spanning the gap. The CDR3 totals 12 residues. Germline CDR1 reads MRHNA; CDR2 reads SNTAGT. The CDR3 DNA sequence: TGTGCCAGCAGTGACCACACAGATACGCAGTATTTT. It is translated as CASSDHTDTQYF.

The chain couples TRBV29-1 to TRBJ1-5; 8 nucleotides align to TRBD1. V gave up 6 bases and J gave up 7 bases; unmatched junction bases: 8. The CDR3 contains 13 residues. Per the germline V gene, CDR1 is SQVTM and CDR2 is ANQGSEA. CDR3 sequence: CSVADRAGQPQHF. For the CDR3, the DNA is TGCAGCGTGGCGGACAGGGCGGGACAGCCCCAGCATTTT.

The chain has TRBV10-3 and TRBJ2-5; D tentatively fits TRBD1 or TRBD2 (5 bases each). The CDR3 covers 11 residues. V was pared by 4 bases and J by 5 bases, with 5 bases between. Per germline, CDR1 ENHRY and CDR2 SYGVKD. CDR3 loop: CAISGGETQYF. The CDR3 DNA sequence: TGTGCCATCAGTGGGGGGGAGACCCAGTACTTC.

By its share, this clonotype is large (0.1 to 1%). The V call is TRBV29-1, the J call TRBJ2-1; TRBD2 might be the D (6 bases). V was trimmed by 1 base and J by 4 bases, leaving 8 bases between them. CDR1 and CDR2 from the germline V gene are SQVTM and ANQGSEA. CDR3 length: 13 residues. CDR3 nucleotide sequence: TGCAGCGTTGAAGGCGGGGAGTACAATGAGCAGTTCTTC. It codes for CSVEGGEYNEQFF.

The chain is built from TRBV6-5 and TRBJ1-1, with D maybe TRBD1 (6 bases). Germline CDR1 reads MNHEY; CDR2 reads SVGAGI. The CDR3 is made up of 15 amino acids. V was pared by 11 bases and J by 0 bases, with 19 bases between. CDR3 residues: CASAPLNRVNTEAFF. DNA of the CDR3: TGTGCCTCTGCGCCCCTCAACAGGGTGAACACTGAAGCTTTCTTT.

The V call is TRBV27, the J call TRBJ1-1; possibly TRBD1 for D (6 bases). From germline, CDR1 is MNHEY and CDR2 SMNVEV (reference sequence). The CDR3 spans 16 residues. V was pared by 5 bases and J by 5 bases, with 21 bases between. Written as DNA, the CDR3 is TGTGCCAGCAGTCAAGGAGATGGGGCAGGGGCAACTGAAGCTTTCTTT. Its protein is CASSQGDGAGATEAFF.

V gene TRBV6-5 combines with J gene TRBJ2-7; TRBD1 agrees at 10 bases. The J segment lost 5 bases and the V segment lost 6 bases, leaving 7 bases of the junction unmatched. Germline-derived CDR1 and CDR2 are MNHEY and SVGAGI. The CDR3 has 14 amino acids. CDR3 DNA: TGTGCCAGCAGAGCGACAGGGGGCAACAACGAGCAGTACTTC. Amino acid sequence: CASRATGGNNEQYF.

The chain carries TRBV6-5 and TRBJ1-4; 9 nucleotides agree with TRBD1. Germline values: CDR1 MNHEY, CDR2 SVGAGI. The length of the CDR3 is 15 residues. V lost 6 bases to trimming and J lost 7 bases; unmatched junction nucleotides: 9. For the CDR3, the DNA is TGTGCCAGCAGAACCGACAGGGGGTTTGCTGAAAAACTGTTTTTT. Translation: CASRTDRGFAEKLFF.

The chain joins TRBV28 to TRBJ2-1; D unresolved. With 5 bases removed from V and 3 bases from J, the gap between germline ends came to 14 bases. Germline lookup yields CDR1 MDHEN and CDR2 SYDVKM. The CDR3 totals 15 residues. The CDR3 DNA follows: TGTGCCAGCAGTCGAGTCCTTAAGGGCTACAATGAGCAGTTCTTC. Translation: CASSRVLKGYNEQFF.

This clonotype was seen more than once but under ten times. The rearrangement links TRBV6-5 to TRBJ2-2; TRBD1 might be the D (5 bases). V dropped 2 bases and J dropped 6 bases, with 13 bases sitting between them. Germline-derived CDR1 and CDR2 are MNHEY and SVGAGI. This CDR3 contains 15 residues. The CDR3 DNA is TGTGCCAGCAGTTACGTTGGGGCTAACGCCGGGGAGCTGTTTTTT. This encodes CASSYVGANAGELFF.

This clonotype has more than one count but fewer than ten. The V gene is TRBV12-3 or TRBV12-4, the J gene TRBJ2-3; no definite D call. CDR3 length: 14 residues. The V end lost 1 base, the J end lost 3 bases, and 8 bases lay between the germline ends. In DNA form, the CDR3 reads TGTGCCAGCAGTTTAGGCAAGGCTACAGATACGCAGTATTTT. This sequence encodes CASSLGKATDTQYF.